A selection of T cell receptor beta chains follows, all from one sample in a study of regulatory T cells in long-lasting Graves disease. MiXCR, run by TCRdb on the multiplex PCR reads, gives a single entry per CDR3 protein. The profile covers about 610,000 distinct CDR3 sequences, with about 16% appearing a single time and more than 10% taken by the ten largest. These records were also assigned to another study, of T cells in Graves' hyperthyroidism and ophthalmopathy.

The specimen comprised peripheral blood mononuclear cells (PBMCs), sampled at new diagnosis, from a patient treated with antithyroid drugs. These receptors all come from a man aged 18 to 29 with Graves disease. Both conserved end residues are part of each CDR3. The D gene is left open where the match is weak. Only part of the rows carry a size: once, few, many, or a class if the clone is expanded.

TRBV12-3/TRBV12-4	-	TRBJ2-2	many	TGTGCCTTCCTTAAGGGGGGGCGCCGCACCGGGGAGCTGTTTTTT	CAFLKGGRRTGELFF
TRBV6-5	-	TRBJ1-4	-	TGTGCCAGCAGTTGGACAGCAGTAGGAGAAAAACTGTTTTTT	CASSWTAVGEKLFF
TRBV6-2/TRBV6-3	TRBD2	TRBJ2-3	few	TGTGCCAGCAGTAAATATTTGGGACTAGCGGGAGATACGCAGTATTTT	CASSKYLGLAGDTQYF
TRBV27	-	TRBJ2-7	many	TGTGCCAGCAGTTTCGGCCCGCAGGTTAACTACGAGCAGTACTTC	CASSFGPQVNYEQYF
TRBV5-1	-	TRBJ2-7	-	TGCGCCAGCAGCTCCTACCAAACCTCCTACGAGCGGTACTTC	CASSSYQTSYERYF
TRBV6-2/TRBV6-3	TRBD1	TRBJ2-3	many	TGTGCCAGCAGTGAAGCCAACAGGGGTACTAGCACAGATACGCAGTATTTT	CASSEANRGTSTDTQYF
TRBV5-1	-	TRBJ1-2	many	TGTGCCAGCAGTTTGGGGCAGGACTATGGCTACACCTTC	CASSLGQDYGYTF
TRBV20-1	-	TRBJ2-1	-	TGCAGTGCACGGACAGACAATGAGCAGTTCTTC	CSARTDNEQFF
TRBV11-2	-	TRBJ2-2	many	TGTGCCAGCAGCTCCCCATATCGGGTGGAGAACACCGGGGAGCTGTTTTTT	CASSSPYRVENTGELFF
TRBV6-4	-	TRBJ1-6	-	TGTGCCAGCAGTTTACAGAGGTCCTATAATTCACCCCTCCACTTT	CASSLQRSYNSPLHF
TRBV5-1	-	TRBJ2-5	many	TGCGCCAGTACGAGGGCAGTCCAAGAGACCCAGTACTTC	CASTRAVQETQYF
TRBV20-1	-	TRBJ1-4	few	TGCAGTGCTTCCCAACACCCAACTAATGAAAAACTGTTTTTT	CSASQHPTNEKLFF
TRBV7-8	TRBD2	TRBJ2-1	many	TGTGCCAGCAGCTTACGTCGGGAGGGCCTCAGGGTTGAGCAGTTCTTC	CASSLRREGLRVEQFF
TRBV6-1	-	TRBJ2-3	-	-	CASSTSGDTQYF